This T cell receptor (beta chain) was identified during a study of T cell repertoires in cytomegalovirus infection (dated by TCRdb to 2018 to 2020). With regard to the full study: The peptide stimulations were aimed at well-studied HLA-B-restricted epitopes as well as recently identified HLA-C-restricted CMV epitopes, whose presentation resists viral immunomodulation. Because public TCR beta signatures pointed to carriage of CMV infection together with the matching HLA type, the HLA type of each donor mattered for the analysis.

On the study overall, not on this receptor specifically: In both this cohort and an independent cohort of 352 donors, the cumulative frequency of public TCR beta family members distinguished carriers of CMV infection plus the relevant HLA type. The ex vivo response was dominated by HLA-C-restricted CMV-specific TCR beta clonotypes, which also provided the single most frequent clonotype in two of eight donors.

The treatment or condition label, as the study defines it: in vitro stimulation with specific CMV peptide epitopes to enrich CMV-specific T cells. For sequencing, an Illumina HiSeq 1500 was employed. TCRdb ran its own pipeline on the public reads, namely fastp trimming at Q25 and MiXCR clone calling, and kept in-frame beta chains. Here each entry gathers all rows of one CDR3 protein and keeps the most common genes and DNA. This sample holds some 900,000 distinct CDR3 sequences; roughly 33% were observed only once. The top ten clonotypes cover under 15% of the sample. This clonotype has just a few counts. Its recognized antigen is unknown. Base qualities are not at hand, and no much larger clone is one base apart. From the cysteine through the phenylalanine, the CDR3 covers 11 amino acids. This entry keeps only the CDR3 DNA: 33 bases, framed from base 1. The germline V gene supplies CDR1 MNHNS and CDR2 SASEGT. Trimming removed 7 bases from V and 4 bases from J, leaving 7 bases between the germline ends.

The chain employs TRBV6-1 and TRBJ1-1, with an unclear D gene assignment. The sample here was cultured CD8+ T cells from PBMCs, taken from culture after CMV antigen stimulation. The receptor comes from a human donor in good health (CMV status not recorded). Some clones in this sample may be carry-over from other donors' samples. CDR3 region: CASIVSTEAFF. The DNA reads as follows: TGTGCCAGCATTGTGAGCACTGAAGCTTTCTTT.